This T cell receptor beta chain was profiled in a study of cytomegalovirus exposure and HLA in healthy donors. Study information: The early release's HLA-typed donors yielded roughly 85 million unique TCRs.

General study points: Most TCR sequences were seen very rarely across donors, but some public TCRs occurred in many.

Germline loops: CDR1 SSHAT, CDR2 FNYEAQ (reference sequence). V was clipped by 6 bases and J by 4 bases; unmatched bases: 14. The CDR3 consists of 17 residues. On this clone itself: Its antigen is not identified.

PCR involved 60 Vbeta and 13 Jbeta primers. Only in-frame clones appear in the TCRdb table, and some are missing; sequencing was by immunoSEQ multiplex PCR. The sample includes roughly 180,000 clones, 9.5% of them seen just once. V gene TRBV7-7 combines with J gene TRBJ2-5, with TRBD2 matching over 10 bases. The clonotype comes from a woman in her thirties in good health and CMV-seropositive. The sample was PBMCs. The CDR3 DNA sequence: TGTGCCAGCAGACCCGGGGGGGCTAGCGGGAGTCGAGAGACCCAGTACTTC. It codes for CASRPGGASGSRETQYF.